This note documents a single T cell receptor (beta chain) sequence. This entry comes from a study of blood T cell repertoires in COVID-19. Study overall: Samples taken during acute and convalescent COVID-19 were collected in the United States, Italy and Spain.

Seattle's cohort entered during active infection and was followed longitudinally. Profiling relied on immunoSEQ multiplex PCR, and the TCRdb table lists in-frame clones only, not all of them. The sample lists a few hundred thousand clones, roughly four fifths seen once, with approximately 5.6% in the top ten. V shed 10 bases and J 7 bases; nucleotides not matched to a gene: 7. Germline V lookup: CDR1 MNHEY, CDR2 SMNVEV (reference sequence). The CDR3 is 11 residues long. Sequenced: peripheral blood. The TCR comes from a woman in her 70s with COVID-19, enrolled during active disease. The chain recombines TRBV27 with TRBJ2-7, with TRBD1 matching 7 bases. CDR3 coding DNA: TGTGCCACTACAGGGACAGCTGAGCAGTACTTC. Protein sequence: CATTGTAEQYF.